These 27 T cell receptor beta chains originate from one sample sequenced in a study of cytomegalovirus exposure and HLA in healthy donors. PCR involved 60 Vbeta and 13 Jbeta primers. Some clones are missing from TCRdb's copy, which holds only in-frame ones; the method was immunoSEQ multiplex PCR. The sample lists roughly 120,000 clones; 74% were seen once. Input material: PBMCs. Source of these receptors: a woman in her forties or fifties in good health and CMV-seropositive.

V gene TRBV7-8 combines with J gene TRBJ2-3; D may be TRBD2 (7 bases). The CDR3 contains 16 residues. V was pared by 1 base and J by 4 bases, with 15 bases between. CDR1 is SGHVS, CDR2 FQNEAQ, per germline. The CDR3 sequence is CASSLVAGAVADTQYF. In DNA, the CDR3 is TGTGCCAGCAGCTTAGTGGCGGGGGCAGTGGCAGATACGCAGTATTTT.

The V gene is TRBV5-4, the J gene TRBJ2-3, with a tentative D call TRBD2 (5 bases). The CDR3 has 12 residues. Germline assignment: CDR1 SGHNT and CDR2 YYREEE (reference sequence). V lost 2 bases, J lost 5 bases, and 6 bases lay in between. CDR3 coding DNA: TGTGCCAGCAGCTTCGGGATAGATACGCAGTATTTT. The encoded protein is CASSFGIDTQYF.

This chain connects TRBV28 to TRBJ2-1, with 9 bases lining up with TRBD2. J gave up 8 bases and V 6 bases, and 11 bases lay outside the gene matches. CDR1 and CDR2 (germline): MDHEN, SYDVKM. The CDR3 length is 15 residues. The CDR3 nucleotides are TGTGCCAGCAGCTCTAGCGGGAAAGGGGGATATGAGCAGTTCTTC. Encoded protein: CASSSSGKGGYEQFF.

The chain is built from TRBV7-9 and TRBJ2-1; perhaps TRBD2 as D (7 bases). The ends were cut back, 5 bases at V and 4 bases at J, with 15 bases in the middle. This CDR3 is 15 amino acids long. Germline lookup yields CDR1 SEHNR and CDR2 FQNEAQ (reference sequence). CDR3 sequence (DNA): TGTGCCAGCAGCAGTGGGGGGGCCCATTACAATGAGCAGTTCTTC. Amino acids: CASSSGGAHYNEQFF.

This chain links TRBV5-5 with TRBJ1-5; 7 nucleotides agree with TRBD1. This CDR3 has 14 residues. Germline V gene lookup returns CDR1 SGHKS and CDR2 YYEKEE (reference sequence). V was pared by 3 bases and J by 3 bases, with 3 bases of the junction left unmatched. CDR3 amino acids: CASSSTGPNQPQHF. The DNA of the CDR3 is TGTGCCAGCAGCTCGACAGGGCCCAATCAGCCCCAGCATTTT.

This clone was picked up one time. The chain carries TRBV11-2 and TRBJ2-5; a possible D gene is TRBD1 (6 bases). This CDR3 contains 15 residues. The V end lost 0 bases, the J end lost 6 bases, and 14 bases lay between the germline ends. Germline V gives CDR1 SGHAT, CDR2 FQNNGV. As DNA, the CDR3 is TGTGCCAGCAGCTTAGAGCCAGGGGATAGCCAGACCCAGTACTTC. Protein product: CASSLEPGDSQTQYF.

J is TRBJ1-2 and V is TRBV19; D is perhaps TRBD1 (5 bases). This CDR3 spans 14 amino acids. Trimming cost V 0 bases and J 6 bases, with 11 bases left between them. Germline CDR1 LNHDA, CDR2 SQIVND (reference sequence). The DNA of the CDR3 is TGTGCCAGTAGTATAGAGCAGGGAACTAATGGCTACACCTTC. Residues: CASSIEQGTNGYTF.

This clone was detected only a few times. This sequence joins TRBV27 and TRBJ2-1; TRBD1 matches 8 bases. The germline V gene has CDR1 MNHEY and CDR2 SMNVEV (reference sequence). Unmatched junction bases numbered 14, after V lost 5 bases and J lost 5 bases. This CDR3 spans 17 amino acids. The CDR3 loop reads CASSRSQDRVTNNEQFF. The CDR3 bases are TGTGCCAGCAGTCGCAGTCAGGACAGGGTGACGAACAATGAGCAGTTCTTC.

This clone was counted only a few times. This sequence joins TRBV5-6 and TRBJ1-5; D may be TRBD1 (5 bases). The CDR3 is 15 residues long. Trimming took off 2 bases at V and 0 bases at J, with 9 bases between the two ends. CDR1 is SGHDT and CDR2 is YYEEEE in the germline V gene. CDR3 coding DNA: TGTGCCAGCAGCTTTCAGGGACTTAGCAATCAGCCCCAGCATTTT. This codes for CASSFQGLSNQPQHF.

The chain uses TRBV19 and TRBJ1-4; D is undetermined. Trimming took 7 bases from V and 5 from J, leaving 14 bases between them. This CDR3 comprises 14 residues. The V gene's germline CDR1 is LNHDA and CDR2 SQIVND (reference sequence). As DNA, the CDR3 is TGTGCCAGTAAGGAACGGGAGCTAAATGAAAAACTGTTTTTT. Its translation is CASKERELNEKLFF.

The genes are TRBV6-1 and TRBJ2-7, with TRBD2 matching 9 bases. This CDR3 region has 15 residues. Germline assignment: CDR1 MNHNS and CDR2 SASEGT. J lost 3 bases, V lost 5 bases, and 8 bases had no gene match. The CDR3 protein is CASSPRLAVGYEQYF. The CDR3 DNA is TGTGCCAGCAGTCCCCGACTAGCGGTTGGCTACGAGCAGTACTTC.

The chain couples TRBV5-1 to TRBJ1-2; D is unresolved. From germline, CDR1 is SGHRS and CDR2 YFSETQ. Trimming took 0 bases from V and 8 from J, leaving 14 bases between them. This CDR3 comprises 14 residues. The CDR3 is CASSLVAGREGYTF. As DNA, the CDR3 is TGCGCCAGCAGCTTGGTAGCGGGAAGGGAAGGCTACACCTTC.

This clone was found once. This chain uses TRBV30 with TRBJ2-1, with 7 bases fitting TRBD2. Germline trimming cut 0 bases from V and 9 bases from J; bases unmatched to any gene: 5. CDR1 is GTSNPN and CDR2 is SVGIG in the germline V gene (reference sequence). The CDR3 runs to 13 residues. Written as DNA, the CDR3 is TGTGCCTGGAGTGTCCAGACTAGCATTGAGCAGTTCTTC. Its translation: CAWSVQTSIEQFF.

The chain combines TRBV10-3 with TRBJ2-7, with D possibly TRBD2 on 5 matching bases. Trimming removed 2 bases from V and 0 bases from J, with 5 bases in between. Germline V gene sequence: CDR1 ENHRY, CDR2 SYGVKD. The CDR3 length is 13 residues. The CDR3 loop reads CAISETSSYEQYF. CDR3 nucleotides: TGTGCCATCAGTGAGACTAGCTCCTACGAGCAGTACTTC.

The chain is built from TRBV7-2 and TRBJ2-7, with 9 bases aligning to TRBD1. This CDR3 has 15 amino acids. With 5 bases clipped from V and 2 bases from J, the junction kept 7 bases outside the gene matches. The V gene's germline CDR1 is SGHTA and CDR2 FQGNSA. CDR3 in DNA: TGTGCCAGCAGCCCTGGGACAGGGAGTCCCTACGAGCAGTACTTC. Amino acid sequence: CASSPGTGSPYEQYF.

The gene calls are TRBV6-1 and TRBJ2-7; 8 bases align to TRBD2. Germline V gives CDR1 MNHNS, CDR2 SASEGT. The CDR3 sequence is 15 residues long. After removal of 4 bases from V and 2 bases from J, the junction contained 7 bases not matched to a gene. As DNA, the CDR3 is TGTGCCAGCAGTGTAAGGGGACTAGATGCCTACGAGCAGTACTTC. Encoded protein: CASSVRGLDAYEQYF.

This sequence joins TRBV4-3 and TRBJ2-7; D remains unclear. Germline lookup yields CDR1 LGHNA and CDR2 YSLEER. The CDR3 is 15 amino acids. Trimming stripped 2 bases from V and 0 bases from J, with 11 bases between. CDR3: CASSQLLVSSYEQYF. The DNA of the CDR3 is TGCGCCAGCAGCCAACTCCTAGTGAGCTCCTACGAGCAGTACTTC.

The chain employs TRBV15 and TRBJ1-5; D remains ambiguous. Trimming shortened V by 1 base and J by 0 bases, and 7 bases separated the two germline ends. Germline lookup yields CDR1 LNHNV and CDR2 YYDKDF (reference sequence). The CDR3 is 15 amino acids. Written as DNA, the CDR3 is TGTGCCACCAGCAGAGGCGACTCTAGCAATCAGCCCCAGCATTTT. It specifies CATSRGDSSNQPQHF.

This clone has more than one count but fewer than ten. The gene calls are TRBV29-1 and TRBJ2-1; TRBD2 matches at 10 bases. V trimming: 4 bases; J trimming: 7 bases; junction bases outside the gene matches: 7. Germline V gene lookup returns CDR1 SQVTM and CDR2 ANQGSEA. The CDR3 has 14 residues. This chain's CDR3 is CSVAAGGPINEQFF. The CDR3 DNA sequence: TGCAGCGTTGCAGCGGGAGGGCCTATTAATGAGCAGTTCTTC.

The chain is built from TRBV4-2 and TRBJ2-3; 9 positions match TRBD1. V lost 4 bases, J lost 4 bases, and 9 bases stayed unmatched. CDR1 is LGHNA, CDR2 YNFKEQ, per germline. The CDR3 is 16 residues long. CDR3 nucleotide sequence: TGTGCCAGCAGCCCGAGGGGACAGGGTGTTTCAGATACGCAGTATTTT. Translated: CASSPRGQGVSDTQYF.

V is TRBV29-1 and J is TRBJ2-7; 7 bases fit TRBD1. With V trimmed by 4 bases and J by 6 bases, 6 bases remained unmatched. The CDR3 extends over 12 amino acids. The germline CDR1 and CDR2 sequences are SQVTM and ANQGSEA. DNA for the CDR3: TGCAGCGTTGCTGAGACAGGGTTCGAGCAGTACTTC. Protein product: CSVAETGFEQYF.

V gene TRBV7-9 combines with J gene TRBJ2-3; 11 bases map to TRBD2. CDR1 SEHNR and CDR2 FQNEAQ come from the germline V gene (reference sequence). J gave up 3 bases and V 4 bases, and 6 bases lay outside the gene matches. The CDR3 is 16 residues long. DNA for the CDR3: TGTGCCAGCAGCTCCGGACTAGCGGGTAAAACAGATACGCAGTATTTT. Protein sequence: CASSSGLAGKTDTQYF.

This clone was seen once. The CDR3 DNA follows: TGTGCCAGCAGCTTATCAATGAACACTGAAGCTTTCTTT. This translates into CASSLSMNTEAFF. The V and J genes are TRBV7-9 and TRBJ1-1; D not certain. Per the germline V gene, CDR1 is SEHNR and CDR2 is FQNEAQ (reference sequence). Trimming left V 2 bases short and J 0 bases short, with 4 bases between. The CDR3 sequence is 13 residues long.

The chain employs TRBV29-1 and TRBJ1-1; 10 bases line up with TRBD1. This CDR3 has 13 amino acids. Unmatched junction bases numbered 3, after V lost 0 bases and J lost 8 bases. The germline V gene encodes CDR1 SQVTM and CDR2 ANQGSEA. The CDR3 is CSVEEDRGAEAFF. The CDR3 nucleotides are TGCAGCGTTGAAGAGGACAGGGGGGCAGAAGCTTTCTTT.

The rearrangement joins TRBV6-4 to TRBJ2-1; TRBD2 matches 7 bases. The CDR3 has 14 amino acids. Germline V gene lookup returns CDR1 MRHNA and CDR2 SNTAGT. J gave up 10 bases and V 0 bases, and 6 bases lay outside the gene matches. CDR3 residues: CASSDSDPRGEQFF. CDR3 DNA: TGTGCCAGCAGTGACTCGGACCCGCGGGGGGAGCAGTTCTTC.

The J gene is TRBJ2-3, the V gene TRBV5-4; 8 positions match TRBD2. Germline V CDR1 and CDR2: SGHNT, YYREEE (reference sequence). The J segment lost 0 bases and the V segment lost 1 base, leaving 1 base of the junction unmatched. This CDR3 is 15 amino acids long. CDR3 loop: CASSLRGGSTDTQYF. CDR3 DNA: TGTGCCAGCAGCTTGCGGGGGGGGAGCACAGATACGCAGTATTTT.

This chain links TRBV19 with TRBJ1-1; TRBD1 matches at 7 bases. V dropped 7 bases and J dropped 0; count of bases not matched to a gene: 5. CDR1 is LNHDA and CDR2 is SQIVND in the germline V gene (reference sequence). This CDR3 is 14 amino acids long. DNA for the CDR3: TGTGCCAGTACCCTGGGACAGATGAACACTGAAGCTTTCTTT. It codes for CASTLGQMNTEAFF.